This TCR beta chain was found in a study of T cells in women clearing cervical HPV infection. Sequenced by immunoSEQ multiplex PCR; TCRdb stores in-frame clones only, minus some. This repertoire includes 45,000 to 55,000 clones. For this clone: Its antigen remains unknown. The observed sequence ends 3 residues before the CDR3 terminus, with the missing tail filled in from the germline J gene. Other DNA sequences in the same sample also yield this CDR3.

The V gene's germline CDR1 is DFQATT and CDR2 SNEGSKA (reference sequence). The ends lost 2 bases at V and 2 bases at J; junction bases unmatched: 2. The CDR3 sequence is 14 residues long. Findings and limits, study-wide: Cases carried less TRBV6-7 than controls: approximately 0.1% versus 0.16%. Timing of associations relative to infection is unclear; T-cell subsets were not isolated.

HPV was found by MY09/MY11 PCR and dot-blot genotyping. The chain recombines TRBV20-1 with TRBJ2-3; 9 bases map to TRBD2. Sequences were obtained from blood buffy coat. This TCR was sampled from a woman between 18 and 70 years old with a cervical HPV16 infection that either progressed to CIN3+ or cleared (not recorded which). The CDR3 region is CSARPSGATDTQYF. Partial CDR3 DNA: TGCAGTGCTAGACCTAGCGGGGCCACAGATACG.